This TCR beta chain comes out of a study of OX40 agonist ivuxolimab in advanced cancers. Looking at the study overall: Enrolled patients in dose escalation had cancers that were hepatocellular carcinoma, melanoma, renal cell or head and neck cancer. General study results and limits: CD4+ and CD8+ blood T cells expanded clonally by week 6 at 0.1 to 3.0 mg/kg. More expanded clones were found, on average, in CD8+ than in CD4+ T cells.

This CDR3 is built from 15 residues. CDR1 and CDR2 (germline): KGHSH, LQKENI. V dropped 3 bases and J dropped 4; count of bases not matched to a gene: 8. In regard to this clone: Its antigen is not known.

Assay used: immunoSEQ multiplex PCR; TCRdb lists only in-frame clones, some missing. The sample contains tens of thousands of clones, about 86% of which appear only once. The chain carries TRBV18 and TRBJ1-2; 7 bases match TRBD1. Sequences were derived from CD4+ or CD8+ T cells sorted from blood, sampled in a trial of the OX40 agonist ivuxolimab. The TCR was taken from an adult with an advanced solid tumor such as melanoma, head and neck, liver or kidney cancer. CDR3 in DNA: TGTGCCAGCTCACCCGGGGACAGAAGACCCTATGGCTACACCTTC. Translated: CASSPGDRRPYGYTF.